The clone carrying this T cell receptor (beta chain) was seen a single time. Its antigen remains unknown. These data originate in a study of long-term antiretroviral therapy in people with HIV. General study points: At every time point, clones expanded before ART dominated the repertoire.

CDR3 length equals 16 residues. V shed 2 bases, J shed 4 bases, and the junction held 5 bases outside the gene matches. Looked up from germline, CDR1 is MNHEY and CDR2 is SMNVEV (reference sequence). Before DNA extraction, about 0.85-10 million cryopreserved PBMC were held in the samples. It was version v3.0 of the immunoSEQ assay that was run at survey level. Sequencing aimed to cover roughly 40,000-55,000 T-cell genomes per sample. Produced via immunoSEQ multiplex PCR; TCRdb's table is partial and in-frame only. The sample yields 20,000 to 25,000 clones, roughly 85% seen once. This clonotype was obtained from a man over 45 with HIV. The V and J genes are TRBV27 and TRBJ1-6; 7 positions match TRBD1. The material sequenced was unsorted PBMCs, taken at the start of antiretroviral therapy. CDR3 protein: CASSLEGTVYNSPLHF. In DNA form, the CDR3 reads TGTGCCAGCAGTTTAGAAGGGACAGTTTATAATTCACCCCTCCACTTT.